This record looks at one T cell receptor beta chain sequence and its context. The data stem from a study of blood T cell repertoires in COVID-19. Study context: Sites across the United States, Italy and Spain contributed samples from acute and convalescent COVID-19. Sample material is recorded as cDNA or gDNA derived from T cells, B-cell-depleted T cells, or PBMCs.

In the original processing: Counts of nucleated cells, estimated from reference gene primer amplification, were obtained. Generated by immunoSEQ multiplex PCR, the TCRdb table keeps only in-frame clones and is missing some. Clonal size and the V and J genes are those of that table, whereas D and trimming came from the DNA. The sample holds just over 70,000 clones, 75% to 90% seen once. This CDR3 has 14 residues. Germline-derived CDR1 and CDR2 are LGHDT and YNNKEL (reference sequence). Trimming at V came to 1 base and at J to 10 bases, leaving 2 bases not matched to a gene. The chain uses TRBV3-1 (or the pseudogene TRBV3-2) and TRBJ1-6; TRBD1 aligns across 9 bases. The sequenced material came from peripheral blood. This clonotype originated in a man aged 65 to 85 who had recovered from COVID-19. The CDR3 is CASSQGQGGSPLHF. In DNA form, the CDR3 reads TGTGCCAGCAGCCAAGGACAGGGGGGATCACCCCTCCACTTT.